This T cell receptor (beta chain) was identified during a study of post-analysis software for immune sequencing data. Across the study: Some patients lacked subtype; others had relapsing-remitting, secondary progressive or progressive-relapsing disease. Study results and limitations: Normalized Chao1 diversity was significantly lower in multiple sclerosis patients than in controls.

Researchers reported that TCR beta cDNA libraries carried unique molecular identifiers. Some 500,000 cDNA molecules were obtained from around 1 to 10 million T cells. TCRdb redid the calling of the PCR reads with MiXCR, one entry per CDR3 protein. This table holds 450,000 to 700,000 distinct CDR3 sequences, around 44% found once. Regarding this clonotype: No antigen is known for it.

The sequencing sample was made of blood. This clonotype was sampled from a girl between 5 and 17 years old with multiple sclerosis.

CDR3 coding DNA: TGCGCCAGCAGCTTGAACGGAGGGGGGCAGTTCCAAGAGACCCAGTACTTC. Protein: CASSLNGGGQFQETQYF. V is TRBV5-1 and J is TRBJ2-5, with D tentatively TRBD1 or TRBD2 (6 bases each). The germline gives CDR1 SGHRS, CDR2 YFSETQ. Deletions cut 1 base from V and 1 base from J, with 17 bases between. The CDR3 totals 17 residues.